This T cell receptor (beta chain) was captured in a study of OX40 agonist ivuxolimab in advanced cancers. The wider study: As their treatment, patients were administered ivuxolimab, an agonistic anti-OX40 (CD134) antibody. Intravenous ivuxolimab at 0.01 to 10 mg/kg was given to patients every 2 weeks.

Germline V gene data show CDR1 as SGDLS and CDR2 as YYNGEE. Deletions cut 0 bases from V and 3 bases from J, with 10 bases between. There are 14 residues in the CDR3. Method: immunoSEQ multiplex PCR; TCRdb's copy keeps in-frame clones and lacks some. The top ten clones hold approximately 0.8% of a sample with 65,000 to 95,000 clones, about 90% of them seen once. Study-level findings and limits: Compared with others, partial responders at 0.1-3.0 mg/kg displayed clonal expansion among the lowest. CD8+ T cells (on average) carried more expanded clones than CD4+ T cells.

As concerns this clone: Its matching antigen is unknown.

The chain uses TRBV9 and TRBJ2-7, with D perhaps matching TRBD2 (6 bases). This receptor was taken from an adult with an advanced solid tumor such as melanoma, head and neck, liver or kidney cancer. The sequences come from CD4+ or CD8+ T cells sorted from blood, collected in a trial of the OX40 agonist ivuxolimab. This chain's CDR3 is CASSVAVGSYEQYF. In DNA form, the CDR3 reads TGTGCCAGCAGCGTAGCCGTCGGGAGCTACGAGCAGTACTTC. The full variable domain, with the rest looked up from reference TRBV9 and TRBJ2-7, is DSGVTQTPKHLITATGQRVTLRCSPRSGDLSVYWYQQSLDQGLQFLIQYYNGEERAKGNILERFSAQQFPDLHSELNLSSLELGDSALYFCASSVAVGSYEQYFGPGTRLTVT.